Below, 27 T cell receptor beta chains from the same sample are listed, as sequenced in a study of CD8 T cells in ankylosing spondylitis. Study-wide results and caveats: Blood from ankylosing spondylitis patients appeared to carry a characteristic roughly eight-variant TCR beta motif.

MiXCR, run by TCRdb on the 5' RACE reads, gives a single entry per CDR3 protein. The table lists 300,000 to 400,000 distinct CDR3 sequences, about 20% of them singletons. These receptors have no known antigen. The sequenced material came from blood, either unsorted or a sorted T cell fraction (not recorded which). Receptor source: a male donor with ankylosing spondylitis.

The sample holds a few counts of this clonotype. DNA of the CDR3: TGTGCCAGCAGTAAGGCAGGGGAAGAGACCCAGTACTTC. It specifies CASSKAGEETQYF. This chain connects TRBV25-1 to TRBJ2-5; possibly TRBD1 for D (6 bases). Germline CDR1 MGHDK, CDR2 SYGVNS. This CDR3 spans 13 amino acids. V was pared by 5 bases and J by 3 bases, with 10 bases between.

The chain links TRBV20-1 to TRBJ2-1, with no clear D. The CDR3 has 15 amino acids. Germline V gene sequence: CDR1 DFQATT, CDR2 SNEGSKA (reference sequence). Between the trimmed V and J ends, which lost 1 base and 6 bases, there was a span of 16 bases. In DNA, the CDR3 is TGCAGTGCTAGAGGGCAGGCTGGGCATCCCAATGAGCAGTTCTTC. It translates to CSARGQAGHPNEQFF.

The chain employs TRBV12-3 or TRBV12-4 and TRBJ1-3, with TRBD1 matching over 9 bases. This CDR3 region has 14 residues. J was trimmed by 4 bases and V by 7 bases; bases with no gene match: 5. The CDR3 DNA is TGTGCCAGCACCCTTGGGACAGGGGGAAACACCATATATTTT. Its protein product is CASTLGTGGNTIYF.

V gene TRBV7-2 combines with J gene TRBJ2-3; D is ambiguous. Per the germline V gene, CDR1 is SGHTA and CDR2 is FQGNSA. Trimming took off 3 bases at V and 0 bases at J, with 13 bases between the two ends. The CDR3 is 16 amino acids. CDR3 DNA: TGTGCCAGCAGCTTTGAGTTGGCAGCTAGCACAGATACGCAGTATTTT. Residues: CASSFELAASTDTQYF.

This clonotype was recorded a few times. The chain links TRBV20-1 to TRBJ2-2, with D perhaps matching TRBD2 (5 bases). CDR1 and CDR2 from the germline V gene are DFQATT and SNEGSKA (reference sequence). CDR3 length equals 14 residues. With 1 base removed from V and 0 bases from J, the gap between germline ends came to 6 bases. The CDR3 nucleotides read TGCAGTGCTAGAGCGGGATCGAACACCGGGGAGCTGTTTTTT. This codes for CSARAGSNTGELFF.

This clonotype was detected only a few times. The V and J genes are TRBV6-4 and TRBJ1-2, with 8 bases lining up with TRBD1. The trim removed 6 bases at V and 6 bases at J, leaving 6 bases unmatched. The length of the CDR3 is 13 residues. Germline values: CDR1 MRHNA, CDR2 SNTAGT. The CDR3 protein is CASSRTGYNGYTF. The CDR3 DNA reads as TGTGCCAGCAGCAGGACAGGGTACAATGGCTACACCTTC.

This clonotype was detected a few times. This chain joins TRBV15 and TRBJ2-5; D is possibly TRBD2 (5 bases). Per the germline V gene, CDR1 is LNHNV and CDR2 is YYDKDF (reference sequence). V lost 1 base, J lost 2 bases, and 8 bases lay in between. This CDR3 has 14 residues. As DNA, the CDR3 is TGTGCCACCAGCAGAGGGGCGGGTCAAGAGACCCAGTACTTC. Translation: CATSRGAGQETQYF.

This clonotype was seen a few times. This chain uses TRBV24-1 with TRBJ1-5; D remains ambiguous. V lost 5 bases, J lost 4 bases, and 8 bases lay in between. CDR1 and CDR2 from the germline V gene are KGHDR and SFDVKD. The CDR3 loop spans 13 amino acids. CDR3 loop: CATSGSRNQPQHF. As DNA, the CDR3 is TGTGCCACCAGTGGATCCAGAAATCAGCCCCAGCATTTT.

This clonotype has only a few counts. The chain uses TRBV24-1 and TRBJ2-1, with 8 bases that match TRBD1. V dropped 3 bases and J dropped 2; count of bases not matched to a gene: 2. This CDR3 has 15 residues. CDR1 and CDR2 from the germline V gene are KGHDR and SFDVKD. The CDR3 bases are TGTGCCACCAGTGATACGGACAGGGCCTACAATGAGCAGTTCTTC. Amino acids: CATSDTDRAYNEQFF.

This chain uses TRBV4-1 with TRBJ2-7, with D tentatively TRBD1 or TRBD2 (5 bases each). Deletions cut 3 bases from V and 5 bases from J, with 11 bases between. In germline, CDR1 is MGHRA, CDR2 YSYEKL. The length of the CDR3 is 13 residues. CDR3 in amino acids: CASSHLRDHEQYF. The CDR3 nucleotides read TGCGCCAGCAGCCACCTCAGGGACCACGAGCAGTACTTC.

The rearrangement joins TRBV7-2 to TRBJ1-1; the D is unclear. The CDR3 spans 15 residues. CDR1 and CDR2 from the germline V gene are SGHTA and FQGNSA. The V end was cut by 0 bases, the J end by 1 base, with 9 bases between. The CDR3 reads CASSLAGGKNTEAFF. As DNA, the CDR3 is TGTGCCAGCAGCTTAGCCGGTGGGAAGAACACTGAAGCTTTCTTT.

The sample holds a few counts of this clonotype. V usage is TRBV5-5 and J usage is TRBJ2-5; D remains unclear. Germline lookup yields CDR1 SGHKS and CDR2 YYEKEE (reference sequence). The V end was cut by 0 bases, the J end by 0 bases, with 18 bases between. The CDR3 totals 18 residues. The CDR3 region has the DNA TGTGCCAGCAGCTTGGTTGACGGAGCCTGGGGATACCAAGAGACCCAGTACTTC. Protein sequence: CASSLVDGAWGYQETQYF.

This clonotype came up a few times. The J gene is TRBJ1-5, the V gene TRBV7-2; TRBD1 matches 7 bases. Germline V gives CDR1 SGHTA, CDR2 FQGNSA. The CDR3 consists of 14 residues. With 5 bases clipped from V and 3 bases from J, the junction kept 4 bases outside the gene matches. The DNA of the CDR3 is TGTGCCAGCAGCCCGACAGGGCCCAATCAGCCCCAGCATTTT. This codes for CASSPTGPNQPQHF.

The chain uses TRBV4-1 and TRBJ2-7; perhaps TRBD2 as D (5 bases). The CDR3 runs 16 residues. The germline V gene encodes CDR1 MGHRA and CDR2 YSYEKL. The V end was cut by 1 base, the J end by 0 bases, with 13 bases between. The CDR3 sequence is CASSQVRERRSYEQYF. The CDR3 DNA is TGCGCCAGCAGCCAAGTGAGGGAGAGGCGCTCCTACGAGCAGTACTTC.

The rearrangement joins TRBV28 to TRBJ2-3, with unresolved D. Germline V CDR1 and CDR2: MDHEN, SYDVKM. The CDR3 is 13 residues long. V dropped 3 bases and J dropped 4 bases, with 8 bases sitting between them. CDR3 amino acids: CASSFPVPDTQYF. The DNA of the CDR3 is TGTGCCAGCAGTTTCCCGGTGCCAGATACGCAGTATTTT.

This clonotype was observed a few times. The rearrangement uses TRBV7-6 and TRBJ2-5; no clear D. In germline, CDR1 is SGHVS, CDR2 FNYEAQ. Trimming cost V 5 bases and J 2 bases, with 15 bases left between them. This CDR3 comprises 15 residues. The CDR3 loop reads CASSSPSPGQETQYF. The DNA for the CDR3 is TGTGCCAGCAGCAGCCCCTCCCCAGGTCAAGAGACCCAGTACTTC.

This chain connects TRBV30 to TRBJ2-5; no definite D call. The CDR3 totals 12 residues. Germline V gene lookup returns CDR1 GTSNPN and CDR2 SVGIG (reference sequence). Trimming removed 0 bases from V and 4 bases from J, with 6 bases in between. CDR3 nucleotides: TGTGCCTGGAGTGTACTTGGAGAGACCCAGTACTTC. Translation: CAWSVLGETQYF.

The chain is built from TRBV6-2 or TRBV6-3 and TRBJ2-6; TRBD1 matches 8 bases. The CDR3 is 15 amino acids. The germline V gene has CDR1 MNHEY and CDR2 SVGEGT. The V and J ends lost 8 bases and 3 bases, in that order; junction bases with no gene match: 6. CDR3 in amino acids: CASGLRGLGANVLTF. As DNA, the CDR3 is TGTGCCAGCGGCCTCAGGGGGCTTGGGGCCAACGTCCTGACTTTC.

This chain joins TRBV20-1 and TRBJ2-7; D unresolved. V was shortened by 4 bases and J by 3 bases, with 7 bases between the two germline ends. The CDR3 consists of 11 residues. CDR1 and CDR2 (germline): DFQATT, SNEGSKA (reference sequence). The CDR3 DNA follows: TGCAGTGCTATAGCTGTCTACGAGCAGTACTTC. It specifies CSAIAVYEQYF.

This clonotype was seen a single time. The chain carries TRBV20-1 and TRBJ1-5; D ambiguous. V was trimmed by 4 bases and J by 3 bases, leaving 13 bases between them. Germline assignment: CDR1 DFQATT and CDR2 SNEGSKA (reference sequence). The CDR3 has 14 residues. The CDR3 loop reads CSAILDGPNQPQHF. The CDR3 DNA follows: TGCAGTGCTATTCTCGATGGACCCAATCAGCCCCAGCATTTT.

This clonotype was observed at least ten times. The chain combines TRBV5-1 with TRBJ2-5, with a possible D match to TRBD2 (5 bases). The CDR3 is 13 residues long. V lost 2 bases and J lost 3, with 8 bases in between. Germline CDR1 is SGHRS and CDR2 is YFSETQ. In nucleotides, the CDR3 is TGCGCCAGCAGCTTTGAGGGTGAAGAGACCCAGTACTTC. Translating gives CASSFEGEETQYF. The variable domain in full, completed from reference TRBV5-1 and TRBJ2-5, reads KAGVTQTPRYLIKTRGQQVTLSCSPISGHRSVSWYQQTPGQGLQFLFEYFSETQRNKGNFPGRFSGRQFSNSRSEMNVSTLELGDSALYLCASSFEGEETQYFGPGTRLLVL.

In regard to this clonotype: A junction end diverges from the germline sequence, so it may reflect a read error. This chain uses TRBV7-7 with TRBJ2-2, with D unresolved. Looked up from germline, CDR1 is SSHAT and CDR2 is FNYEAQ (reference sequence). The CDR3 loop spans 12 amino acids. The CDR3 region is CASSSLTGELFF. CDR3 bases: TGTGCTAGCAGCTCGCTCACCGGGGAGCTGTTTTTT.

V is TRBV9 and J is TRBJ2-3; 9 bases are a match to TRBD1. The germline CDR1 and CDR2 sequences are SGDLS and YYNGEE. The CDR3 contains 16 residues. With V trimmed by 3 bases and J by 2 bases, 7 bases remained unmatched. In nucleotides, the CDR3 is TGTGCCAGCAGCGAGGGACAGGGCGACGCCACAGATACGCAGTATTTT. Residues: CASSEGQGDATDTQYF.

In its sample, this clonotype was seen a few times. The chain combines TRBV9 with TRBJ2-3; no definite D call. Deletions cut 5 bases from V and 6 bases from J, with 13 bases between. The CDR3 is 13 amino acids. Germline V gene sequence: CDR1 SGDLS, CDR2 YYNGEE. The CDR3 loop reads CASSSERSDTQYF. The DNA of the CDR3 is TGTGCCAGCAGTTCAGAGAGGTCGGATACGCAGTATTTT.

The rearrangement joins TRBV5-6 to TRBJ2-7, with a possible D match to TRBD2 (5 bases). Germline lookup yields CDR1 SGHDT and CDR2 YYEEEE. The CDR3 runs to 14 residues. Trimming cost V 4 bases and J 2 bases, with 13 bases left between them. Here the CDR3 reads CASSHGIPAYEQYF. The CDR3 DNA reads TGTGCCAGCAGCCACGGGATACCCGCCTACGAGCAGTACTTC. Using reference TRBV5-6 and TRBJ2-7 for the parts outside the CDR3, the full variable domain is DAGVTQSPTHLIKTRGQQVTLRCSPKSGHDTVSWYQQALGQGPQFIFQYYEEEERQRGNFPDRFSGHQFPNYSSELNVNALLLGDSALYLCASSHGIPAYEQYFGPGTRLTVT.

In its sample, this clonotype was seen a few times. This chain uses TRBV20-1 with TRBJ2-3, with 8 positions matching TRBD2. Germline assignment: CDR1 DFQATT and CDR2 SNEGSKA (reference sequence). The CDR3 covers 15 residues. V lost 6 bases to trimming and J lost 2 bases; unmatched junction nucleotides: 10. CDR3 in DNA: TGCAGTGCCCACTTCGCGGGAGGTTCCACAGATACGCAGTATTTT. It specifies CSAHFAGGSTDTQYF.

This clonotype came up a few times. This chain connects TRBV10-1 to TRBJ2-2, with D hard to call. CDR3 length: 13 residues. CDR1 WNHNN and CDR2 SYGVQD come from the germline V gene (reference sequence). Trimming stripped 5 bases from V and 4 bases from J, with 8 bases between. The CDR3 nucleotides read TGCGCCAGCAGTTCACAGATCACCGGGGAGCTGTTTTTT. As protein: CASSSQITGELFF.